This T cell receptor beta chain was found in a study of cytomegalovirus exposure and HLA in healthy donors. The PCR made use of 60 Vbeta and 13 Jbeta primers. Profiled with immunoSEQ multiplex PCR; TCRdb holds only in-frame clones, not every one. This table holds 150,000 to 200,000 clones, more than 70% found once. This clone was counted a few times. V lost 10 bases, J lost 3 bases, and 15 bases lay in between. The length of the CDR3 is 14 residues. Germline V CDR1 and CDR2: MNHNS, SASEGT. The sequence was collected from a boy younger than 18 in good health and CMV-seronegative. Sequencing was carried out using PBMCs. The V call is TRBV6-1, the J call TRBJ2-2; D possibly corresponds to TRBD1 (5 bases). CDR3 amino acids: CAIARTPDTGELFF. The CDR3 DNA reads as TGTGCCATTGCCAGGACACCTGACACCGGGGAGCTGTTTTTT.